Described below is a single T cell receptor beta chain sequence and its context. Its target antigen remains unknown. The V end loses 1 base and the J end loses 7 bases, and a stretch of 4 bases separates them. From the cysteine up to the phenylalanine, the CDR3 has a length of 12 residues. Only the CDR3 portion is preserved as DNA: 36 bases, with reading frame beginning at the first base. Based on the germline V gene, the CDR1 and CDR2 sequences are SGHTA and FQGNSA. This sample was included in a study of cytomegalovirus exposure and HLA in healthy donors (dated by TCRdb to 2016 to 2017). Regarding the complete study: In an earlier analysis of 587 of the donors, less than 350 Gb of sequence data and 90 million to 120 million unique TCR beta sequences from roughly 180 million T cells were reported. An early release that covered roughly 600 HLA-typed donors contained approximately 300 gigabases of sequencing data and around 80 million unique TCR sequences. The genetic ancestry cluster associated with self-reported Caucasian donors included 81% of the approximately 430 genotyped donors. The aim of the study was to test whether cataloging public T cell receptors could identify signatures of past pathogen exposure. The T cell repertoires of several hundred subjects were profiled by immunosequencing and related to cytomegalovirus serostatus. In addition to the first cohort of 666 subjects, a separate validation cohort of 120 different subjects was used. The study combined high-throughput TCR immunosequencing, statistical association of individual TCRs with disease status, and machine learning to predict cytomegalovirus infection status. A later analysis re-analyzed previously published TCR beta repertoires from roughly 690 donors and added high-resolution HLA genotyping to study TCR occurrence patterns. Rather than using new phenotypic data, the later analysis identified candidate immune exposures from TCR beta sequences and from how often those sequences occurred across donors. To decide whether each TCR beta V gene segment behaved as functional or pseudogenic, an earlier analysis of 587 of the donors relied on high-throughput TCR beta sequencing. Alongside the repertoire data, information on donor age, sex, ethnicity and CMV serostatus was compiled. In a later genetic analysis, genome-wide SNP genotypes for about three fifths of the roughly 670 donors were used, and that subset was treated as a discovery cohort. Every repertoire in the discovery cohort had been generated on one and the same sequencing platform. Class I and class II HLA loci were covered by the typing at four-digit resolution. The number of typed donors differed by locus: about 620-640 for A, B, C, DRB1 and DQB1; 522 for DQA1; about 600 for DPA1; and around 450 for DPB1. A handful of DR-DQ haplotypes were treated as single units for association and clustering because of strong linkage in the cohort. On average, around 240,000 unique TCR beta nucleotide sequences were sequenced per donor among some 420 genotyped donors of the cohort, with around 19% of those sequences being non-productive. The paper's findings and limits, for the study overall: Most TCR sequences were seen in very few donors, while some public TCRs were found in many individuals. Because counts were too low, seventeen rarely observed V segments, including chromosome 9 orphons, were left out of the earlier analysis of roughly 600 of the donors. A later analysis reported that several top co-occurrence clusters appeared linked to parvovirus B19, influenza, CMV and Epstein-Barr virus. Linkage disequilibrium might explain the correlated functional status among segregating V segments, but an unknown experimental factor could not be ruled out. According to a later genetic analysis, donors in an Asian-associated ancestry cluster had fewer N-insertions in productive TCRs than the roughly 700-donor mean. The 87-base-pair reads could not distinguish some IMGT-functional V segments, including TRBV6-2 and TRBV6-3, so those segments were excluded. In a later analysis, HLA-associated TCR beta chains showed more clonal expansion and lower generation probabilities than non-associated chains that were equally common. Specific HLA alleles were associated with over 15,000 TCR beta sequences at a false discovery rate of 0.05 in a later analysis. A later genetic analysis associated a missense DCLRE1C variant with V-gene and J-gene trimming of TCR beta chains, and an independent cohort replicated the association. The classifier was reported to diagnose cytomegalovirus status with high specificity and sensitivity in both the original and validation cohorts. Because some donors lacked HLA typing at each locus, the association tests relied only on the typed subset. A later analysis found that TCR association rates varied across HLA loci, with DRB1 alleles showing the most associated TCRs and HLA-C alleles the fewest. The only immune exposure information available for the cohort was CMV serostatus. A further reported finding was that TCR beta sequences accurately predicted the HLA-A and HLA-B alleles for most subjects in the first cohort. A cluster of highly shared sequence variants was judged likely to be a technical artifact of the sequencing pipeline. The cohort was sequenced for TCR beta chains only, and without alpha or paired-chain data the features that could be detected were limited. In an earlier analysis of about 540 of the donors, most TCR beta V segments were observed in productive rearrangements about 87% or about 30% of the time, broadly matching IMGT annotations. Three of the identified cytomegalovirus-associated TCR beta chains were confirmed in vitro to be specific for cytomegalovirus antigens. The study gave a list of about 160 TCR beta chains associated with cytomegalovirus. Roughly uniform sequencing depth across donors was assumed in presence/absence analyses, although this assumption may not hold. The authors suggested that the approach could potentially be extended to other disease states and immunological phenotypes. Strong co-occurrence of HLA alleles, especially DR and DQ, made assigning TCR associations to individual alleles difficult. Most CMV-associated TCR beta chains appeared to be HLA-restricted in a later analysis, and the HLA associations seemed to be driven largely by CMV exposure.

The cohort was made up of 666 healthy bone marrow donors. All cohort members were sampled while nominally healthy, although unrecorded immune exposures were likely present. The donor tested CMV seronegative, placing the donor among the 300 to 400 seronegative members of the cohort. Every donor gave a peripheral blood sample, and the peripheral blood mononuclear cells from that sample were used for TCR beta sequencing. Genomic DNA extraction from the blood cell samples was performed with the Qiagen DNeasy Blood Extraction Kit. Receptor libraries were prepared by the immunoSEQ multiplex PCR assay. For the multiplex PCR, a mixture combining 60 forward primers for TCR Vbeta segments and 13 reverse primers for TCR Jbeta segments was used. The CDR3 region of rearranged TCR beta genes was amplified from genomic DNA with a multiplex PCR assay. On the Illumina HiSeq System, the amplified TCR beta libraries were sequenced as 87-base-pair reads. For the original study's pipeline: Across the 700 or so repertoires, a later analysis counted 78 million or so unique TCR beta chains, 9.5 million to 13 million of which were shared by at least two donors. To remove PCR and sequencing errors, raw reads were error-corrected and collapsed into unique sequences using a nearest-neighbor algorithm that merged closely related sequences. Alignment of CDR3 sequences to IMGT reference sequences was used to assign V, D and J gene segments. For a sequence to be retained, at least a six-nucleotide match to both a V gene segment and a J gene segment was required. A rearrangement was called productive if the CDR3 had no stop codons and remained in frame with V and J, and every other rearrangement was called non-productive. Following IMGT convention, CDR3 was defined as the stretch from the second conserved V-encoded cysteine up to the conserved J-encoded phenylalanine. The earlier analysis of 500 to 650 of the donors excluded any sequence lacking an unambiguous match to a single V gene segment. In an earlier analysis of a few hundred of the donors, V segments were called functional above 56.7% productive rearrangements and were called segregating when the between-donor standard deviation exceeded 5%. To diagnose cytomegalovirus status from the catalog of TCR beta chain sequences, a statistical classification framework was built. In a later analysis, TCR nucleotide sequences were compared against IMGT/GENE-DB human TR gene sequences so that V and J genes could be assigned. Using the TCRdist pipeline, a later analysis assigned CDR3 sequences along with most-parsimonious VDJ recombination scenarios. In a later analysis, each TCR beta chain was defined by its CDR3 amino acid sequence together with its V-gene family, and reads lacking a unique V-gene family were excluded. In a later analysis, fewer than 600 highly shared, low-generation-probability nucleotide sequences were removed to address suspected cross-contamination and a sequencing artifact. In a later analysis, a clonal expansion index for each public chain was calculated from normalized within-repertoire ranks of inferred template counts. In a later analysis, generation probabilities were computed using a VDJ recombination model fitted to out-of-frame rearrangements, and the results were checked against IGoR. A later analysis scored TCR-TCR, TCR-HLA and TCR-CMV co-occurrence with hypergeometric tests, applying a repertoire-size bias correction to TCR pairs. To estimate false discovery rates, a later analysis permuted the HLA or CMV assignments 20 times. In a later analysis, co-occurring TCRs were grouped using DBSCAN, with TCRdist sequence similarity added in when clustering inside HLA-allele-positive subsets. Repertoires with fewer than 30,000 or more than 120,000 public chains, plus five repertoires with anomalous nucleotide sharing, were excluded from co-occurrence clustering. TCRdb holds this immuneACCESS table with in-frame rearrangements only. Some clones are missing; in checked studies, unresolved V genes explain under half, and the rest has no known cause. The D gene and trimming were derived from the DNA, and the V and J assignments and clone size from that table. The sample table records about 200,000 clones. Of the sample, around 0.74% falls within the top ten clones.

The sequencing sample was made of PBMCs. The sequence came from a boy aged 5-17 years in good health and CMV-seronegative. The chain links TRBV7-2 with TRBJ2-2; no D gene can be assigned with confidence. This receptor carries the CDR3 CASSLDIGELFF. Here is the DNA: TGTGCCAGCAGCTTAGATATCGGGGAGCTGTTTTTT.